A single T cell receptor (beta chain) is shown here with its context. This specimen belongs to a study of blood T cell repertoires in COVID-19. Study overall: Donors in the United States, Italy and Spain gave samples during acute or convalescent COVID-19.

Per the original data handling: Counts of nucleated cells, estimated from reference gene primer amplification, were obtained. Some clones are missing from TCRdb's copy, which holds only in-frame ones; the method was immunoSEQ multiplex PCR. V, J and clone size are those of that table, while D and trimming were read from the DNA. The table shows 220,000 or so clones, with 82% occurring only once. The CDR3 length is 18 residues. CDR1 is SGHVS, CDR2 FQNEAQ, per germline. Trimming cost V 4 bases and J 7 bases; bases outside gene matches: 13. Those enrolled, adults aged roughly 18 to 89 years, came from roughly 23 US areas. Clinical history reported by participants formed the basis on which cohorts were assigned.

The receptor was isolated from a woman in her sixties or seventies who had recovered from COVID-19. The sample taken for sequencing was PBMCs or T cells enriched from blood (not recorded which). V is TRBV7-8 and J is TRBJ2-1; 13 positions agree with TRBD2. The CDR3 DNA reads TGTGCCAGCAGCTCCCCGGGACTAGCGGGGCCCCCGGGAAATGAGCAGTTCTTC. It codes for CASSSPGLAGPPGNEQFF.